This T cell receptor (beta chain) was sequenced in a study of blood T cell repertoires in COVID-19. V lost 2 bases and J lost 1, with 9 bases in between. The CDR3 loop spans 15 amino acids. Germline V CDR1 and CDR2: MRHNA, SNTAGT. The data were produced by immunoSEQ multiplex PCR, yet TCRdb's version contains in-frame clones alone and is incomplete. This sample has 120,000 or so clones; over 75% occur once, and the top ten carry about 7.3%. The source is a man aged 50-60 years with acute or convalescent COVID-19. The material sequenced was peripheral blood. This chain uses TRBV6-4 with TRBJ2-1, with unresolved D. This chain's CDR3 is CASSDELRSYNEQFF. CDR3 DNA sequence: TGTGCCAGCAGTGACGAGCTCAGGTCCTACAATGAGCAGTTCTTC.